These T cell receptor beta chains were read from a single sample in a study of blood T cell repertoires in COVID-19. The table came from immunoSEQ multiplex PCR; TCRdb's copy has only in-frame clones and leaves some out. The sample holds about 52,000 clones; under 90% are singletons and the top ten take roughly 10%. The sequenced sample was peripheral blood. The receptors shown here come from a man at least 80 years old with COVID-19, enrolled during active disease. CDR3s include the opening cysteine and the closing phenylalanine or tryptophan. A D gene is named only where the DNA matches it firmly. Only part of the rows carry a size: once, few, many, or a class if the clone is expanded.

V gene,D gene,clone size,J gene,CDR3 protein,CDR3 DNA
TRBV4-2,TRBD1,.,TRBJ2-1,CASSQDRGYNEQFF,TGTGCCAGCAGCCAGGACAGGGGTTACAATGAGCAGTTCTTC
TRBV3-1/TRBV3-2,.,.,TRBJ1-1,CASSSLDIPTEAFF,TGTGCCAGCAGCTCTCTGGACATTCCCACTGAAGCTTTCTTT
TRBV5-8,TRBD1,.,TRBJ1-4,CASSSLGSGTADEKLFF,TGTGCCAGCAGTTCCCTTGGGTCCGGGACAGCCGATGAAAAACTGTTTTTT
TRBV2,.,.,TRBJ1-6,CASSAHKTLDSPLHF,TGTGCCAGCAGTGCCCACAAGACCCTAGATTCACCCCTCCACTTT
TRBV18,.,.,TRBJ2-1,CASSPPTVDEQFF,TGTGCCAGCTCACCACCGACAGTCGATGAGCAGTTCTTC
TRBV9,TRBD2,.,TRBJ2-5,CASSVRGRRETQYF,TGTGCCAGCAGCGTACGCGGGAGGAGGGAGACCCAGTACTTC
TRBV25-1,.,.,TRBJ2-5,CASRQDQETQYF,TGTGCCAGCAGACAGGACCAAGAGACCCAGTACTTC
TRBV18,.,.,TRBJ1-5,CASSPYRDDQPQHF,TGTGCCAGCTCACCCTACAGGGATGACCAGCCCCAGCATTTT
TRBV5-4,.,.,TRBJ2-7,CASSVGWNEQYF,TGTGCCAGCAGCGTCGGGTGGAACGAGCAGTACTTC
TRBV4-3,.,once,TRBJ2-3,CASSRIPVWGQTDTQYF,TGCGCCAGCAGCCGGATTCCGGTCTGGGGGCAAACAGATACGCAGTATTTT
TRBV29-1,.,.,TRBJ1-1,CSVEERTEAFF,TGCAGCGTTGAGGAGAGGACTGAAGCTTTCTTT
TRBV6-5,.,.,TRBJ1-5,CASSYSAGQPQHF,TGTGCCAGCAGTTACTCGGCAGGCCAGCCCCAGCATTTT
TRBV5-1,.,.,TRBJ1-1,CASSLVDTLNTEAFF,TGCGCCAGCAGCTTGGTGGACACCCTGAACACTGAAGCTTTCTTT
TRBV7-2,TRBD1,.,TRBJ2-7,CASSGDRGGEQYF,TGTGCCAGCAGCGGGGACAGGGGGGGCGAGCAGTACTTC
TRBV7-9,.,.,TRBJ1-2,CASSLAGGGRDDYGYTF,TGTGCCAGCAGCTTAGCGGGGGGAGGCAGGGACGACTATGGCTACACCTTC
TRBV18,TRBD1,.,TRBJ1-4,CASSPQGQGPYGDEKLFF,TGTGCCAGCTCACCGCAGGGACAGGGGCCCTATGGAGATGAAAAACTGTTTTTT
TRBV7-9,TRBD1,.,TRBJ1-5,CASSEPGQGSQPQHF,TGTGCCAGCAGTGAACCGGGACAGGGGAGTCAGCCCCAGCATTTT
TRBV6-5,.,.,TRBJ2-7,CASSYGLSSYEQYF,TGTGCCAGCAGTTATGGACTGAGCTCCTACGAGCAGTACTTC
TRBV28,.,.,TRBJ1-4,CASSQGGEKLFF,TGTGCCAGCAGTCAGGGAGGTGAAAAACTGTTTTTT
TRBV27,.,.,TRBJ1-2,CASSGGVYGYTF,TGTGCCAGCAGTGGAGGAGTCTATGGCTACACCTTC
TRBV19,.,.,TRBJ1-5,CASSRVWGQNQPQHF,TGTGCCAGTAGTAGGGTCTGGGGCCAGAATCAGCCCCAGCATTTT
TRBV9,.,.,TRBJ2-3,CASSVRTSTDTQYF,TGTGCCAGCAGCGTACGGACTAGCACAGATACGCAGTATTTT